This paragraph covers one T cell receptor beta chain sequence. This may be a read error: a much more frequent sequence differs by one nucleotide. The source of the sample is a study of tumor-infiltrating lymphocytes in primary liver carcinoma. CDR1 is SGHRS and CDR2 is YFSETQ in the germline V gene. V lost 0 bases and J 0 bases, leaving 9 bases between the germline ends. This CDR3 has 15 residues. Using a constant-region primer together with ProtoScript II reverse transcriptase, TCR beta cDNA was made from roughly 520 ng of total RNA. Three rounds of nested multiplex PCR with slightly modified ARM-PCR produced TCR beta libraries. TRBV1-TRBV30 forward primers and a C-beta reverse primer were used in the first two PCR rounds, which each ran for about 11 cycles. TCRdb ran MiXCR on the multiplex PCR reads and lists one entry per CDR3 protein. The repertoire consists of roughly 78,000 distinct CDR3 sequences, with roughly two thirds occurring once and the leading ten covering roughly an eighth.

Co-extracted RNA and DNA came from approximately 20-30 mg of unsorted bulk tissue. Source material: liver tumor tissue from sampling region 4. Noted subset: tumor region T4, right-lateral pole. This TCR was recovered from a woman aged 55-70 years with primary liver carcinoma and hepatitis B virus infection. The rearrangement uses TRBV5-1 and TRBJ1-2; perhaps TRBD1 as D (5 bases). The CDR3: CASSLDRGTNYGYTF. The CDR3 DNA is TGCGCCAGCAGCTTGGATCGGGGCACTAACTATGGCTACACCTTC.